Shown below are 24 T cell receptor beta chains from a single sample sequenced in a study of blood T cell repertoires in COVID-19. Assay used: immunoSEQ multiplex PCR; TCRdb lists only in-frame clones, some missing. This sample carries approximately 140,000 clones, approximately 80% of them seen once, and the ten largest clones take 10% to 15%. What was sequenced was peripheral blood. These receptors came from a man in his 60s with active or convalescent COVID-19.

V usage is TRBV28 and J usage is TRBJ2-5; perhaps TRBD1 as D (6 bases). V lost 5 bases, J lost 0 bases, and 16 bases lay in between. CDR1 and CDR2 from the germline V gene are MDHEN and SYDVKM. CDR3 length equals 16 residues. The CDR3 bases are TGTGCCAGCAGTCCCCTTGGGGGCGGATACCAAGAGACCCAGTACTTC. This encodes CASSPLGGGYQETQYF.

This sequence joins TRBV7-8 and TRBJ1-4, with D maybe TRBD1 (5 bases). The germline V gene encodes CDR1 SGHVS and CDR2 FQNEAQ. V lost 1 base and J 7 bases, leaving 10 bases between the germline ends. The CDR3 loop spans 14 amino acids. The CDR3 nucleotides are TGTGCCAGCAGCTTAGGCTTCGGGGGTGAAAAACTGTTTTTT. This sequence encodes CASSLGFGGEKLFF.

The V gene is TRBV15, the J gene TRBJ1-4, with 7 bases lining up with TRBD1. Germline loops: CDR1 LNHNV, CDR2 YYDKDF (reference sequence). The J segment lost 5 bases and the V segment lost 3 bases, leaving 6 bases of the junction unmatched. This CDR3 is built from 15 residues. The CDR3 DNA sequence: TGTGCCACCAGCAGGCTAGGGGGCCCGAATGAAAAACTGTTTTTT. It is translated as CATSRLGGPNEKLFF.

This clone appeared a single time. J is TRBJ2-7 and V is TRBV29-1; perhaps TRBD2 as D (6 bases). V was shortened by 0 bases and J by 0 bases, with 12 bases between the two germline ends. The CDR3 has 15 residues. Germline V gives CDR1 SQVTM, CDR2 ANQGSEA. CDR3 sequence reads: CSVEEEGTGSYEQYF. CDR3 coding DNA: TGCAGCGTTGAAGAAGAGGGGACTGGCTCCTACGAGCAGTACTTC.

The chain couples TRBV16 to TRBJ1-4; D is possibly TRBD1 (5 bases). The germline V gene has CDR1 KGHSY and CDR2 FQNENV. The CDR3 is made up of 15 amino acids. V lost 2 bases, J lost 7 bases, and 14 bases lay in between. The DNA of the CDR3 is TGTGCCAGCAGCCAAGCCTGGCAGGGAAGTGAAAAACTGTTTTTT. This translates into CASSQAWQGSEKLFF.

The chain uses TRBV2 and TRBJ2-7; TRBD1 matches at 9 bases. CDR3 length: 13 amino acids. From germline, CDR1 is SNHLY and CDR2 FYNNEI. V shed 6 bases, J shed 6 bases, and the junction held 6 bases outside the gene matches. As DNA, the CDR3 is TGTGCCAGCAGCGTGGGACAGGGAGGCGAGCAGTACTTC. Its translation is CASSVGQGGEQYF.

J is TRBJ1-4 and V is TRBV5-1; D unclear. V lost 3 bases and J lost 9, with 15 bases in between. The germline CDR1 and CDR2 sequences are SGHRS and YFSETQ. CDR3 size: 14 residues. The CDR3 is CASSWTENAKKLFF. The CDR3 nucleotides are TGCGCCAGCAGCTGGACTGAAAACGCGAAAAAACTGTTTTTT.

The chain uses TRBV27 and TRBJ2-3; the D gene is possibly TRBD2 (5 bases). The germline CDR1 and CDR2 sequences are MNHEY and SMNVEV (reference sequence). V was shortened by 2 bases and J by 1 base, with 10 bases between the two germline ends. The CDR3 sequence is 15 residues long. CDR3 nucleotides: TGTGCCAGCAGTTTAGAGGGTAGCGGCACAGATACGCAGTATTTT. Translation: CASSLEGSGTDTQYF.

This clone was detected once. V is TRBV7-5 and J is TRBJ2-2; the table's D call of TRBD2 was not tested on the DNA. TRBV7-5 is classified as a pseudogene. The CDR3 runs 21 residues. CDR3 protein: CVRSKHTAGRAGARVPGELFF. CDR3 DNA sequence: TGTGTCAGAAGCAAACATACCGCGGGACGGGCAGGCGCCCGAGTACCCGGGGAGCTGTTTTTT.

CDR3 sequence reads: CASSLVGTSGSFVHEQYF. The CDR3 region has the DNA TGCGCCAGCAGCTTGGTGGGGACTAGCGGGAGCTTTGTCCACGAGCAGTACTTC. The chain carries TRBV5-1 and TRBJ2-7; TRBD2 agrees at 14 bases. Germline V gives CDR1 SGHRS, CDR2 YFSETQ. Trimming at V came to 0 bases and at J to 5 bases, leaving 10 bases not matched to a gene. This CDR3 contains 18 residues.

V gene TRBV29-1 combines with J gene TRBJ2-3; TRBD1 matches 9 bases. CDR1 and CDR2 (germline): SQVTM, ANQGSEA. CDR3 length equals 14 residues. V was clipped by 6 bases and J by 5 bases; unmatched bases: 9. Here the CDR3 reads CSVPDRGTQDTQYF. The CDR3 DNA reads TGCAGCGTCCCCGACAGGGGGACTCAAGATACGCAGTATTTT.

V gene TRBV2 combines with J gene TRBJ2-7; TRBD1 might be the D (6 bases). Trimming took off 6 bases at V and 5 bases at J, with 14 bases between the two ends. CDR3 length: 13 residues. Germline assignment: CDR1 SNHLY and CDR2 FYNNEI. CDR3 residues: CASRSGVGNEQYF. The DNA for the CDR3 is TGTGCCAGCAGGTCAGGGGTGGGGAACGAGCAGTACTTC.

The chain links TRBV21-1 to TRBJ2-7; the D segment call TRBD2 is taken from the table without a DNA check. TRBV21-1 is a pseudogene locus. This CDR3 comprises 15 residues. The CDR3: CASSKSEESSYEQYF. The CDR3 DNA follows: TGTGCCAGCAGCAAATCGGAGGAGAGCTCCTACGAGCAGTACTTC.

This clone was counted between two and nine times. This chain links TRBV5-5 with TRBJ1-2, with 7 bases lining up with TRBD1. CDR1 and CDR2 (germline): SGHKS, YYEKEE (reference sequence). This CDR3 spans 15 amino acids. Losses at the gene ends were 3 bases for V and 4 bases for J; bases not matched to a gene: 9. The CDR3 loop reads CASSSQGVAFYGYTF. CDR3 bases: TGTGCCAGCAGCTCTCAGGGGGTAGCATTCTATGGCTACACCTTC. Filled out from reference TRBV5-5 and TRBJ1-2, the complete variable domain reads DAGVTQSPTHLIKTRGQQVTLRCSPISGHKSVSWYQQVLGQGPQFIFQYYEKEERGRGNFPDRFSARQFPNYSSELNVNALLLGDSALYLCASSSQGVAFYGYTFGSGTRLTVV.

This chain links TRBV3-1 (or the pseudogene TRBV3-2) with TRBJ2-7; 8 nucleotides align to TRBD2. V dropped 4 bases and J dropped 2; count of bases not matched to a gene: 4. The CDR3 extends over 14 amino acids. The germline V gene has CDR1 LGHDT and CDR2 YNNKEL (reference sequence). The DNA for the CDR3 is TGTGCCAGCAGCCGGCGGGAGGTTCCCTACGAGCAGTACTTC. Protein sequence: CASSRREVPYEQYF.

In nucleotides, the CDR3 is TGTGCCAGCAGCCCCTCTGTAACACTATTAGGCAATCAGCCCCAGCATTTT. Residues: CASSPSVTLLGNQPQHF. This chain links TRBV7-2 with TRBJ1-5; D call uncertain. The CDR3 has 17 residues. Trimming stripped 5 bases from V and 2 bases from J, with 19 bases between. Germline CDR1 and CDR2: SGHTA and FQGNSA.

This chain's CDR3 is CASSLVGSVDNEQFF. The CDR3, as DNA: TGTGCCAGCAGCTTGGTCGGGAGTGTGGACAATGAGCAGTTCTTC. The chain joins TRBV7-2 to TRBJ2-1, with a tentative D call TRBD2 (6 bases). V shed 3 bases and J shed 5 bases, with 14 bases lying between them. CDR1 and CDR2 (germline): SGHTA, FQGNSA. CDR3 length: 15 residues.

V gene TRBV5-1 combines with J gene TRBJ2-1, with 10 bases that match TRBD2. V trimming: 6 bases; J trimming: 0 bases; junction bases outside the gene matches: 3. The CDR3 length is 15 residues. The germline V gene has CDR1 SGHRS and CDR2 YFSETQ. CDR3 sequence: CASKLAGNSYNEQFF. Here the CDR3 DNA reads TGCGCCAGCAAACTAGCGGGAAACTCCTACAATGAGCAGTTCTTC.

The chain joins TRBV7-9 to TRBJ1-6; D is undetermined. Germline V lookup: CDR1 SEHNR, CDR2 FQNEAQ (reference sequence). This CDR3 is built from 15 residues. V lost 2 bases to trimming and J lost 7 bases, with 12 bases between them. The CDR3 DNA reads as TGTGCCAGCAGCTTATTGGCAGGCTCGAATTCACCCCTCCACTTT. Encoded protein: CASSLLAGSNSPLHF. The full variable domain, rest sourced from reference TRBV7-9 and TRBJ1-6, is DTGVSQNPRHKITKRGQNVTFRCDPISEHNRLYWYRQTLGQGPEFLTYFQNEAQLEKSRLLSDRFSAERPKGSFSTLEIQRTEQGDSAMYLCASSLLAGSNSPLHFGNGTRLTVT.

The chain couples TRBV12-5 to TRBJ2-5, with D possibly being TRBD2 (7 bases). Trimming removed 2 bases at V and 5 bases at J, with 15 bases between. The length of the CDR3 is 15 residues. Germline V gives CDR1 LGHNT, CDR2 FRNRAP. DNA of the CDR3: TGTGCTAGTGGTTTGTGGGGGGGGCTTCAGGAGACCCAGTACTTC. Its protein is CASGLWGGLQETQYF.

The CDR3 region has the DNA TGCGCCAGCAGCTTGGGGGGAGTAGCGGGAGGGGAATACAATGAGCAGTTCTTC. Protein sequence: CASSLGGVAGGEYNEQFF. V gene TRBV5-1 combines with J gene TRBJ2-1; 11 bases map to TRBD2. Per the germline V gene, CDR1 is SGHRS and CDR2 is YFSETQ. The CDR3 is made up of 18 amino acids. V shed 0 bases and J 4 bases; nucleotides not matched to a gene: 9.

This rearrangement joins TRBV18 to TRBJ1-1, with D unclear. V shed 7 bases and J shed 1 base, with 10 bases lying between them. The CDR3 contains 13 residues. Germline V gene sequence: CDR1 KGHSH, CDR2 LQKENI. CDR3 sequence (DNA): TGTGCCAGCTTCTTTGGCCCGAACACTGAAGCTTTCTTT. This sequence encodes CASFFGPNTEAFF.

The genes are TRBV6-2 or TRBV6-3 and TRBJ2-3; 7 nucleotides align to TRBD2. The CDR3 consists of 15 residues. Germline V gene lookup returns CDR1 MNHEY and CDR2 SVGEGT. V was clipped by 6 bases and J by 4 bases; unmatched bases: 10. The CDR3 bases are TGTGCCAGCAGCCGCGGGGGAGAGAAGTCAGATACGCAGTATTTT. Translation: CASSRGGEKSDTQYF.

The chain employs TRBV7-2 and TRBJ2-2; D remains ambiguous. Trimming left V 4 bases short and J 1 base short, with 16 bases between. Per germline, CDR1 SGHTA and CDR2 FQGNSA. CDR3 length equals 17 residues. The CDR3, as DNA: TGTGCCAGCAGCTCTAGATGGGTTGAGTTGAACACCGGGGAGCTGTTTTTT. It specifies CASSSRWVELNTGELFF.